This entry lists 24 T cell receptor beta chains sequenced from one sample in a study of blood T cell repertoires in COVID-19. TCRdb keeps only in-frame clones here, not all; method: immunoSEQ multiplex PCR. The table shows 200,000 or so clones, with around 81% occurring only once. The sample taken for sequencing was peripheral blood. The receptors originated from a woman older than 75 with COVID-19, enrolled during active disease.

This clone was seen once. V usage is TRBV5-4 and J usage is TRBJ2-7, with 8 bases that match TRBD1. Germline CDR1 SGHNT, CDR2 YYREEE (reference sequence). J gave up 7 bases and V 4 bases, and 13 bases lay outside the gene matches. CDR3 length equals 15 residues. CDR3 protein: CASSRAAGGREEQYF. In DNA, the CDR3 is TGTGCCAGCAGCCGGGCCGCAGGGGGCCGGGAAGAGCAGTACTTC.

This sequence joins TRBV27 and TRBJ1-2; 8 bases are a match to TRBD1. The CDR3 spans 14 residues. Losses at the gene ends were 5 bases for V and 6 bases for J; bases not matched to a gene: 8. Germline CDR1 reads MNHEY; CDR2 reads SMNVEV (reference sequence). CDR3 loop: CASSLADRVDGYTF. In DNA, the CDR3 is TGTGCCAGCAGTCTCGCGGACAGGGTGGATGGCTACACCTTC.

The chain carries TRBV19 and TRBJ1-1; no reliable D call. V was pared by 1 base and J by 0 bases, with 3 bases between. The CDR3 spans 13 residues. In germline, CDR1 is LNHDA, CDR2 SQIVND (reference sequence). The DNA of the CDR3 is TGTGCCAGTAGTATAGCCATGAACACTGAAGCTTTCTTT. Protein: CASSIAMNTEAFF.

The V call is TRBV21-1, the J call TRBJ1-6; TRBD1, the D gene given by the table, was not confirmed from the DNA. TRBV21-1 is a listed pseudogene. CDR3 length equals 19 residues. The CDR3 protein is CASSFQRTRDRRYNSPLHF. CDR3 sequence (DNA): TGTGCCAGCAGCTTCCAACGTACGCGGGACAGAAGATATAATTCACCCCTCCACTTT.

J is TRBJ2-2 and V is TRBV2; maybe TRBD2 (5 bases). V lost 2 bases and J 1 base, leaving 5 bases between the germline ends. The CDR3 length is 14 residues. Germline V lookup: CDR1 SNHLY, CDR2 FYNNEI. CDR3 region: CASSERGNTGELFF. The CDR3 region has the DNA TGTGCCAGCAGTGAACGGGGGAACACCGGGGAGCTGTTTTTT. Full variable domain (remainder filled in from reference TRBV2 and TRBJ2-2): EPEVTQTPSHQVTQMGQEVILRCVPISNHLYFYWYRQILGQKVEFLVSFYNNEISEKSEIFDDQFSVERPDGSNFTLKIRSTKLEDSAMYFCASSERGNTGELFFGEGSRLTVL.

This sequence joins TRBV29-1 and TRBJ1-1; tentative D call: TRBD1 (5 bases). CDR1 is SQVTM, CDR2 ANQGSEA, per germline. The CDR3 has 12 residues. V was clipped by 4 bases and J by 2 bases, with 8 bases between them. This CDR3 is CSVGTGNTEAFF. The CDR3 DNA sequence: TGCAGCGTTGGCACAGGCAACACTGAAGCTTTCTTT.

V and J are TRBV6-5 and TRBJ1-2; 8 nucleotides match TRBD1. V lost 3 bases and J lost 4; bases outside the gene matches: 10. This CDR3 is built from 16 residues. Per the germline V gene, CDR1 is MNHEY and CDR2 is SVGAGI. CDR3 region: CASSYTTGGVFYGYTF. DNA of the CDR3: TGTGCCAGCAGTTATACCACAGGGGGAGTATTCTATGGCTACACCTTC.

In this sample, this clone is medium-sized. V and J are TRBV13 and TRBJ1-2, with 10 bases aligning to TRBD1. The CDR3 is 15 amino acids. From germline, CDR1 is PRHDT and CDR2 FYEKMQ (reference sequence). V shed 4 bases and J 4 bases; nucleotides not matched to a gene: 6. The CDR3 coding sequence is TGTGCCAGCAGCTGGAGAGGGACAGGGGCCTATGGCTACACCTTC. It codes for CASSWRGTGAYGYTF.

V is TRBV4-3 and J is TRBJ2-6, with D unclear. This CDR3 is 14 amino acids long. The V end lost 4 bases, the J end lost 4 bases, and 8 bases lay between the germline ends. Germline CDR1 LGHNA, CDR2 YSLEER. Here the CDR3 reads CASSPGLGANVLTF. In DNA, the CDR3 is TGCGCCAGCAGCCCCGGGTTAGGGGCCAACGTCCTGACTTTC.

The chain uses TRBV7-9 and TRBJ1-4, with 7 positions matching TRBD1. The junction had 8 bases not matched to a gene; V was cut back by 5 bases and J by 8 bases. Germline lookup yields CDR1 SEHNR and CDR2 FQNEAQ (reference sequence). The length of the CDR3 is 14 residues. CDR3 sequence: CASSRGQAGEKLFF. CDR3 in DNA: TGTGCCAGCAGCCGCGGACAGGCTGGGGAAAAACTGTTTTTT.

The rearrangement joins TRBV6-2 or TRBV6-3 to TRBJ2-7; TRBD1 is a possible D gene (5 bases). The germline V and J ends were trimmed by 2 bases and 6 bases, with 11 bases remaining between them. The germline V gene has CDR1 MNHEY and CDR2 SVGEGT. CDR3 size: 13 residues. The CDR3 loop reads CASSYGRVGEQYF. The CDR3 region has the DNA TGTGCCAGCAGTTACGGCAGGGTGGGCGAGCAGTACTTC.

The genes are TRBV28 and TRBJ2-5; 9 nucleotides line up with TRBD2. The CDR3 consists of 17 residues. V was pared by 4 bases and J by 0 bases, with 9 bases of the junction left unmatched. CDR1 is MDHEN and CDR2 is SYDVKM in the germline V gene. The CDR3, as DNA: TGTGCCAGCAGTTCTCCAACTAGCGGGCCGTACCAAGAGACCCAGTACTTC. It is translated as CASSSPTSGPYQETQYF.

The V and J genes are TRBV27 and TRBJ1-4; D not resolved. This CDR3 is 15 amino acids long. V gave up 3 bases and J gave up 0 bases, with 8 bases separating them. Germline values: CDR1 MNHEY, CDR2 SMNVEV (reference sequence). The CDR3 coding sequence is TGTGCCAGCAGTTTGAGGGCTTCAACTAATGAAAAACTGTTTTTT. Amino acids: CASSLRASTNEKLFF.

This chain links TRBV29-1 with TRBJ2-1; the match to TRBD2 covers 15 bases. This CDR3 is 15 amino acids long. J lost 9 bases, V lost 3 bases, and 6 bases had no gene match. The germline gives CDR1 SQVTM, CDR2 ANQGSEA. CDR3 nucleotides: TGCAGCGTTGAGAGGGGACTAGCGGGAGGTGTTGAGCAGTTCTTC. This encodes CSVERGLAGGVEQFF.

This clone was observed a single time. The V gene is TRBV9, the J gene TRBJ2-2, with a tentative D call TRBD1 (6 bases). This CDR3 spans 14 amino acids. The ends were cut back, 4 bases at V and 1 base at J, with 8 bases in the middle. Germline V gene data show CDR1 as SGDLS and CDR2 as YYNGEE. The CDR3 sequence: CASSWGQNTGELFF. The CDR3 DNA follows: TGTGCCAGCAGCTGGGGACAGAACACCGGGGAGCTGTTTTTT. The entire variable domain, with the rest obtained from reference TRBV9 and TRBJ2-2, is as follows: DSGVTQTPKHLITATGQRVTLRCSPRSGDLSVYWYQQSLDQGLQFLIQYYNGEERAKGNILERFSAQQFPDLHSELNLSSLELGDSALYFCASSWGQNTGELFFGEGSRLTVL.

The chain recombines TRBV6-6 with TRBJ1-5; no reliable D call. The germline V gene has CDR1 MNHNY and CDR2 SVGAGI (reference sequence). Trimming cost V 2 bases and J 2 bases, with 13 bases left between them. This CDR3 comprises 16 residues. The CDR3 region has the DNA TGTGCCAGCAGTTACACGAGGGCTGGGGGCAATCAGCCCCAGCATTTT. Translated: CASSYTRAGGNQPQHF.

This clone was observed a single time. The chain has TRBV9 and TRBJ2-1; D gene ambiguous. Germline loops: CDR1 SGDLS, CDR2 YYNGEE. Trimming took off 4 bases at V and 4 bases at J, with 15 bases between the two ends. The CDR3 length is 15 residues. The CDR3 loop reads CASSPHPSVYNEQFF. The CDR3, as DNA: TGTGCCAGCAGCCCCCACCCGTCGGTTTACAATGAGCAGTTCTTC.

The J gene is TRBJ2-2, the V gene TRBV24-1, with D perhaps matching TRBD1 (6 bases). The germline V gene has CDR1 KGHDR and CDR2 SFDVKD. Between the trimmed V and J ends, which lost 6 bases and 5 bases, there was a span of 18 bases. The CDR3 is 16 residues long. CDR3 loop: CATSRAGAEGTGELFF. For the CDR3, the DNA is TGTGCCACCAGTAGGGCAGGGGCAGAGGGAACCGGGGAGCTGTTTTTT.

The chain recombines TRBV6-2 or TRBV6-3 with TRBJ1-1; TRBD1 matches 7 bases. Germline V CDR1 and CDR2: MNHEY, SVGEGT. V was pared by 0 bases and J by 8 bases, with 15 bases of the junction left unmatched. The length of the CDR3 is 17 residues. CDR3 sequence: CASSYSPGQHLGTEAFF. The CDR3 bases are TGTGCCAGCAGTTACTCTCCGGGACAGCATTTAGGGACGGAAGCTTTCTTT.

The chain employs TRBV10-1 and TRBJ2-2; 9 positions agree with TRBD1. CDR1 WNHNN and CDR2 SYGVQD come from the germline V gene (reference sequence). The V segment lost 5 bases and the J segment 3 bases; nucleotides outside the gene matches: 4. The CDR3 is made up of 15 amino acids. CDR3 coding DNA: TGCGCCAGCAGTTTAGGACAGGGGCACACCGGGGAGCTGTTTTTT. This gives the protein CASSLGQGHTGELFF.

The chain employs TRBV5-5 and TRBJ2-5; possibly TRBD2 for D (5 bases). Trimming cost V 2 bases and J 9 bases, with 17 bases left between them. The V gene's germline CDR1 is SGHKS and CDR2 YYEKEE (reference sequence). The length of the CDR3 is 14 residues. The CDR3 here is CASSFGLAEEAQYF. The CDR3 bases are TGTGCCAGCAGCTTTGGACTGGCTGAGGAGGCCCAGTACTTC.

The CDR3, as DNA: TGTGCCAGTAGTACCCTGACAGGTTTAACTGAAGCTTTCTTT. It specifies CASSTLTGLTEAFF. The genes are TRBV19 and TRBJ1-1; tentatively, D is TRBD1 (6 bases). Germline lookup yields CDR1 LNHDA and CDR2 SQIVND (reference sequence). CDR3 length: 14 amino acids. Between the trimmed V and J ends, which lost 4 bases and 5 bases, there was a span of 14 bases.

This clone was observed a handful of times. The chain uses TRBV11-3 and TRBJ2-4, with D tentatively TRBD1 (5 bases). Germline CDR1 SGHNT, CDR2 YENEEA. Trimming took 8 bases from V and 3 from J, leaving 20 bases between them. The CDR3 sequence is 16 residues long. DNA of the CDR3: TGTGCCAGCCAAATAGGGGCTCAGGATGTCAAAAACATTCAGTACTTC. Protein product: CASQIGAQDVKNIQYF. The full variable domain, with the rest looked up from reference TRBV11-3 and TRBJ2-4, is EAGVVQSPRYKIIEKKQPVAFWCNPISGHNTLYWYLQNLGQGPELLIRYENEEAVDDSQLPKDRFSAERLKGVDSTLKIQPAELGDSAVYLCASQIGAQDVKNIQYFGAGTRLSVL.

V usage is TRBV11-1 and J usage is TRBJ2-7; a weak D match, TRBD2 (6 bases). Per germline, CDR1 SGHAT and CDR2 FQDESV (reference sequence). The V end lost 0 bases, the J end lost 2 bases, and 8 bases lay between the germline ends. This CDR3 is built from 14 residues. The CDR3 spells CASSLAGGPYEQYF. CDR3 sequence (DNA): TGTGCCAGCAGCTTAGCGGGGGGACCCTACGAGCAGTACTTC.